Following are 30 T cell receptor beta chains from one sample sequenced in a study of T cell responses to AZD1222 COVID-19 vaccine. Some clones are missing from TCRdb's copy, which holds only in-frame ones; the method was immunoSEQ multiplex PCR. The sample yields roughly 190,000 clones, approximately 93% seen once. Here the sequenced sample was peripheral blood, taken 28 days after the second AZD1222 dose. These receptors all stem from an adult who received the AZD1222 COVID-19 vaccine.

The chain links TRBV19 to TRBJ2-1; maybe TRBD2 (5 bases). The germline V and J ends were trimmed by 4 bases and 2 bases, with 18 bases remaining between them. The CDR3 spans 17 residues. The germline CDR1 and CDR2 sequences are LNHDA and SQIVND (reference sequence). CDR3 nucleotides: TGTGCCAGTAGTAATCTGGACTTGCGGGCAGCCTACAATGAGCAGTTCTTC. Translation gives CASSNLDLRAAYNEQFF.

The CDR3, as DNA: TGTGCCAGTACACGGACGGGGCTATACGAGCAGTACTTC. This translates into CASTRTGLYEQYF. The rearrangement links TRBV2 to TRBJ2-7; perhaps D is TRBD1 or TRBD2 (5 bases each). Germline CDR1 reads SNHLY; CDR2 reads FYNNEI. Trimming left V 9 bases short and J 4 bases short, with 16 bases between. This CDR3 comprises 13 residues.

The chain uses TRBV28 and TRBJ2-7; TRBD2 matches at 9 bases. Per the germline V gene, CDR1 is MDHEN and CDR2 is SYDVKM. CDR3 size: 16 residues. J lost 4 bases, V lost 2 bases, and 9 bases had no gene match. This CDR3 is CASSLSFLAGYYEQYF. DNA of the CDR3: TGTGCCAGCAGTTTAAGTTTCCTAGCGGGGTATTACGAGCAGTACTTC.

This clone was counted a single time. This chain joins TRBV3-1 (or the pseudogene TRBV3-2) and TRBJ1-1; D unresolved. Trimming shortened V by 4 bases and J by 1 base, and 13 bases separated the two germline ends. Germline V gene data show CDR1 as LGHDT and CDR2 as YNNKEL (reference sequence). This CDR3 is built from 15 residues. The CDR3 nucleotides read TGTGCCAGCAGCCTTTCCCTCGGTGGGAACACTGAAGCTTTCTTT. Translating it yields CASSLSLGGNTEAFF.

This chain links TRBV13 with TRBJ1-4; 7 bases align to TRBD1. Germline V CDR1 and CDR2: PRHDT, FYEKMQ (reference sequence). This CDR3 contains 14 residues. With V trimmed by 5 bases and J by 7 bases, 7 bases remained unmatched. The CDR3 region is CASSRRTGLEKLFF. The CDR3 nucleotides read TGTGCCAGCAGCCGACGGACAGGCCTTGAAAAACTGTTTTTT.

The chain has TRBV28 and TRBJ2-7; 9 bases are shared with TRBD2. This CDR3 is 15 amino acids long. Trimming cost V 5 bases and J 6 bases; bases outside gene matches: 11. Per the germline V gene, CDR1 is MDHEN and CDR2 is SYDVKM. This chain's CDR3 is CASSPGGGRAGEQYF. The DNA of the CDR3 is TGTGCCAGCAGTCCCGGGGGCGGGAGGGCCGGCGAGCAGTACTTC.

This clone has only a few counts. V usage is TRBV23-1 and J usage is TRBJ2-1; unclear D gene. TRBV23-1 is designated an ORF whose function remains uncertain. The CDR3 consists of 14 residues. The V end was cut by 2 bases, the J end by 2 bases, with 7 bases between. CDR3 nucleotide sequence: TGCGCCAGCAGTCAAAGGCAGGCCTACAATGAGCAGTTCTTC. Translation gives CASSQRQAYNEQFF.

The J gene is TRBJ2-3, the V gene TRBV24-1, with D uncertain. The V gene's germline CDR1 is KGHDR and CDR2 SFDVKD. V was pared by 4 bases and J by 2 bases, with 6 bases between. CDR3 length: 13 residues. CDR3 sequence (DNA): TGTGCCACCAGTGACCCCATCACAGATACGCAGTATTTT. Translation gives CATSDPITDTQYF.

The J gene is TRBJ1-1, the V gene TRBV6-5; D is undetermined. Germline values: CDR1 MNHEY, CDR2 SVGAGI. Trimming took 6 bases from V and 0 from J, leaving 11 bases between them. There are 14 residues in the CDR3. CDR3 protein: CASRYSTVNTEAFF. The CDR3 DNA reads TGTGCCAGCAGATACAGCACAGTGAACACTGAAGCTTTCTTT.

V gene TRBV5-1 combines with J gene TRBJ1-1, with 7 bases identical to TRBD1. The J segment lost 3 bases and the V segment lost 0 bases, leaving 2 bases of the junction unmatched. CDR1 is SGHRS and CDR2 is YFSETQ in the germline V gene. The CDR3 is 14 residues long. The DNA for the CDR3 is TGCGCCAGCAGCTTGGAGGGGGCGCACACTGAAGCTTTCTTT. It codes for CASSLEGAHTEAFF.

This rearrangement joins TRBV28 to TRBJ1-1; TRBD1 matches 8 bases. CDR1 and CDR2 from the germline V gene are MDHEN and SYDVKM. The V gene end was trimmed by 6 bases and the J gene end by 4 bases; junction bases not matched to a gene: 7. The CDR3 extends over 14 amino acids. For the CDR3, the DNA is TGTGCCAGCAGCCTCTTCGGACAGGGCACTGAAGCTTTCTTT. Protein product: CASSLFGQGTEAFF. Supplemented by reference TRBV28 and TRBJ1-1, the full variable domain reads DVKVTQSSRYLVKRTGEKVFLECVQDMDHENMFWYRQDPGLGLRLIYFSYDVKMKEKGDIPEGYSVSREKKERFSLILESASTNQTSMYLCASSLFGQGTEAFFGQGTRLTVV.

In regard to this clone: At one of its ends the junction is not consistent with the germline gene, which may arise from a read error. The CDR3 protein is CASNQIVFGGNYGYTF. The CDR3 DNA is TGTGCCAGCAACCAAATCGTATTTGGGGGGAACTATGGCTACACCTTC. The chain has TRBV14 and TRBJ1-2; D perhaps matches TRBD1 (5 bases). The length of the CDR3 is 16 residues. Germline-derived CDR1 and CDR2 are SGHDN and FVKESK.

The chain carries TRBV5-1 and TRBJ1-1, with D perhaps TRBD1 (5 bases). Trimming took off 0 bases at V and 0 bases at J, with 12 bases between the two ends. The CDR3 is 16 amino acids. Germline CDR1 and CDR2: SGHRS and YFSETQ. CDR3: CASSLVGRGMNTEAFF. In DNA form, the CDR3 reads TGCGCCAGCAGCTTGGTTGGTCGGGGCATGAACACTGAAGCTTTCTTT.

This sequence joins TRBV18 and TRBJ2-2, with 7 bases identical to TRBD1. This CDR3 comprises 17 residues. J gave up 0 bases and V 3 bases, and 7 bases lay outside the gene matches. Germline assignment: CDR1 KGHSH and CDR2 LQKENI. This CDR3 reads CASSPLPGTANTGELFF. The CDR3 DNA reads as TGTGCCAGCTCACCCCTACCCGGGACAGCGAACACCGGGGAGCTGTTTTTT.

The chain links TRBV27 to TRBJ1-2; D unresolved. Trimming stripped 2 bases from V and 4 bases from J, with 11 bases between. The CDR3 covers 14 residues. CDR1 and CDR2 from the germline V gene are MNHEY and SMNVEV (reference sequence). CDR3 DNA: TGTGCCAGCAGTTTAGACGGCGCTTTCTATGGCTACACCTTC. It specifies CASSLDGAFYGYTF.

The chain carries TRBV2 and TRBJ1-1, with a possible D match to TRBD1 (6 bases). The V end was cut by 4 bases, the J end by 1 base, with 13 bases between. Per the germline V gene, CDR1 is SNHLY and CDR2 is FYNNEI. The CDR3 totals 15 residues. The CDR3: CASSVSGAPNTEAFF. The CDR3 DNA sequence: TGTGCCAGCAGTGTCTCGGGGGCACCGAACACTGAAGCTTTCTTT.

The chain carries TRBV28 and TRBJ1-6; 10 bases map to TRBD1. The CDR3 length is 20 residues. Germline trimming cut 3 bases from V and 9 bases from J; bases unmatched to any gene: 20. CDR1 is MDHEN and CDR2 is SYDVKM in the germline V gene. Here the CDR3 reads CASSLVPGQGRTRLGSPLHF. The CDR3 DNA reads TGTGCCAGCAGTTTGGTCCCGGGACAGGGGCGGACGAGGCTCGGTTCACCCCTCCACTTT.

The rearrangement uses TRBV5-4 and TRBJ2-5; 9 bases agree with TRBD2. V was clipped by 2 bases and J by 3 bases; unmatched bases: 11. The CDR3 extends over 17 amino acids. From germline, CDR1 is SGHNT and CDR2 YYREEE (reference sequence). The CDR3 nucleotides are TGTGCCAGCAGCTTAGGGCCATATAGCGGGAGTAAAGAGACCCAGTACTTC. This sequence encodes CASSLGPYSGSKETQYF.

The rearrangement uses TRBV6-1 and TRBJ2-5; D unclear. V lost 2 bases and J 3 bases, leaving 7 bases between the germline ends. This CDR3 contains 13 residues. Per germline, CDR1 MNHNS and CDR2 SASEGT. The CDR3 spells CASSESGEETQYF. As DNA, the CDR3 is TGTGCCAGCAGTGAAAGTGGCGAAGAGACCCAGTACTTC.

The chain recombines TRBV28 with TRBJ2-1; D call uncertain. The V end lost 2 bases, the J end lost 7 bases, and 6 bases lay between the germline ends. Per the germline V gene, CDR1 is MDHEN and CDR2 is SYDVKM. This CDR3 spans 12 amino acids. The CDR3 DNA reads as TGTGCCAGCAGTTTAACCCGGAATGAGCAGTTCTTC. It codes for CASSLTRNEQFF.

This chain connects TRBV19 to TRBJ2-2; D is undetermined. The CDR3 spans 16 residues. Looked up from germline, CDR1 is LNHDA and CDR2 is SQIVND (reference sequence). V lost 3 bases and J 4 bases, leaving 15 bases between the germline ends. CDR3 nucleotides: TGTGCCAGTAGTATTGTCCGGGCCCGAGGCACCGGGGAGCTGTTTTTT. It codes for CASSIVRARGTGELFF.

This clone was seen just once. The rearrangement links TRBV28 to TRBJ2-2, with a possible D match to TRBD1 (5 bases). CDR1 is MDHEN, CDR2 SYDVKM, per germline. The CDR3 loop spans 13 amino acids. Trimming cost V 9 bases and J 0 bases, with 8 bases left between them. CDR3 amino acids: CASRQSNTGELFF. The CDR3 DNA sequence: TGTGCCAGTCGACAGTCGAACACCGGGGAGCTGTTTTTT.

The V and J genes are TRBV4-1 and TRBJ2-1, with D perhaps TRBD1 or TRBD2 (7 bases each). Germline loops: CDR1 MGHRA, CDR2 YSYEKL. Trimming stripped 0 bases from V and 4 bases from J, with 22 bases between. The CDR3 length is 19 residues. CDR3 bases: TGCGCCAGCAGCCAAGACCCTCCTTCGACAGGGAGGGGGTACAATGAGCAGTTCTTC. Protein product: CASSQDPPSTGRGYNEQFF.

The V gene is TRBV19, the J gene TRBJ1-5; 11 bases fit TRBD1. CDR1 is LNHDA and CDR2 is SQIVND in the germline V gene (reference sequence). The CDR3 covers 17 residues. V gave up 3 bases and J gave up 0 bases; unmatched junction bases: 4. The CDR3 nucleotides are TGTGCCAGTAGTATCGGGACAGGGGGACATAGCAATCAGCCCCAGCATTTT. Translated, it gives CASSIGTGGHSNQPQHF.

This chain links TRBV19 with TRBJ2-1; 8 bases fit TRBD1. The CDR3 runs 18 residues. Germline V lookup: CDR1 LNHDA, CDR2 SQIVND (reference sequence). Trimming at V came to 5 bases and at J to 0 bases, leaving 12 bases not matched to a gene. CDR3: CASSSGGRVGGSYNEQFF. Written as DNA, the CDR3 is TGTGCCAGTAGTTCAGGGGGCAGGGTCGGCGGCTCCTACAATGAGCAGTTCTTC.

This CDR3 reads CATSSSFSLAGATDTQYF. CDR3 nucleotide sequence: TGTGCCACCAGCAGTAGTTTTTCACTAGCGGGAGCCACAGATACGCAGTATTTT. The rearrangement links TRBV15 to TRBJ2-3; TRBD2 matches 11 bases. The CDR3 sequence is 18 residues long. V shed 3 bases and J 2 bases; nucleotides not matched to a gene: 10. Germline V gives CDR1 LNHNV, CDR2 YYDKDF (reference sequence). The whole variable domain, remainder taken from reference TRBV15 and TRBJ2-3, is DAMVIQNPRYQVTQFGKPVTLSCSQTLNHNVMYWYQQKSSQAPKLLFHYYDKDFNNEADTPDNFQSRRPNTSFCFLDIRSPGLGDTAMYLCATSSSFSLAGATDTQYFGPGTRLTVL.

This chain links TRBV5-4 with TRBJ1-3; unclear D gene. The CDR3 is 14 residues long. Germline CDR1 and CDR2: SGHNT and YYREEE (reference sequence). The germline V and J ends were trimmed by 0 bases and 0 bases, with 4 bases remaining between them. The CDR3 sequence is CASSLGYSGNTIYF. The DNA of the CDR3 is TGTGCCAGCAGCTTGGGATACTCTGGAAACACCATATATTTT.

The V and J genes are TRBV11-2 and TRBJ1-1, with 8 bases matching TRBD1. J lost 4 bases, V lost 2 bases, and 6 bases had no gene match. Germline V gene lookup returns CDR1 SGHAT and CDR2 FQNNGV. The length of the CDR3 is 15 residues. DNA for the CDR3: TGTGCCAGCAGCTTACCCTTCGACAGGGGCACTGAAGCTTTCTTT. It specifies CASSLPFDRGTEAFF.

CDR3 nucleotides: TGTGCCAGCAGCCTGGACAGGGACACCGGGGAGCTGTTTTTT. Translating gives CASSLDRDTGELFF. V is TRBV7-9 and J is TRBJ2-2, with TRBD1 matching over 8 bases. Unmatched junction bases numbered 2, after V lost 5 bases and J lost 3 bases. Germline values: CDR1 SEHNR, CDR2 FQNEAQ (reference sequence). This CDR3 has 14 residues.

The chain links TRBV5-1 to TRBJ2-5; 7 bases line up with TRBD1. The trim removed 2 bases at V and 5 bases at J, leaving 6 bases unmatched. Germline CDR1 SGHRS, CDR2 YFSETQ. This CDR3 comprises 14 residues. DNA for the CDR3: TGCGCCAGCAGCTTCGAGGGGGCGAGGGAGACCCAGTACTTC. Its protein is CASSFEGARETQYF. Full variable domain (missing parts from reference TRBV5-1 and TRBJ2-5): KAGVTQTPRYLIKTRGQQVTLSCSPISGHRSVSWYQQTPGQGLQFLFEYFSETQRNKGNFPGRFSGRQFSNSRSEMNVSTLELGDSALYLCASSFEGARETQYFGPGTRLLVL.